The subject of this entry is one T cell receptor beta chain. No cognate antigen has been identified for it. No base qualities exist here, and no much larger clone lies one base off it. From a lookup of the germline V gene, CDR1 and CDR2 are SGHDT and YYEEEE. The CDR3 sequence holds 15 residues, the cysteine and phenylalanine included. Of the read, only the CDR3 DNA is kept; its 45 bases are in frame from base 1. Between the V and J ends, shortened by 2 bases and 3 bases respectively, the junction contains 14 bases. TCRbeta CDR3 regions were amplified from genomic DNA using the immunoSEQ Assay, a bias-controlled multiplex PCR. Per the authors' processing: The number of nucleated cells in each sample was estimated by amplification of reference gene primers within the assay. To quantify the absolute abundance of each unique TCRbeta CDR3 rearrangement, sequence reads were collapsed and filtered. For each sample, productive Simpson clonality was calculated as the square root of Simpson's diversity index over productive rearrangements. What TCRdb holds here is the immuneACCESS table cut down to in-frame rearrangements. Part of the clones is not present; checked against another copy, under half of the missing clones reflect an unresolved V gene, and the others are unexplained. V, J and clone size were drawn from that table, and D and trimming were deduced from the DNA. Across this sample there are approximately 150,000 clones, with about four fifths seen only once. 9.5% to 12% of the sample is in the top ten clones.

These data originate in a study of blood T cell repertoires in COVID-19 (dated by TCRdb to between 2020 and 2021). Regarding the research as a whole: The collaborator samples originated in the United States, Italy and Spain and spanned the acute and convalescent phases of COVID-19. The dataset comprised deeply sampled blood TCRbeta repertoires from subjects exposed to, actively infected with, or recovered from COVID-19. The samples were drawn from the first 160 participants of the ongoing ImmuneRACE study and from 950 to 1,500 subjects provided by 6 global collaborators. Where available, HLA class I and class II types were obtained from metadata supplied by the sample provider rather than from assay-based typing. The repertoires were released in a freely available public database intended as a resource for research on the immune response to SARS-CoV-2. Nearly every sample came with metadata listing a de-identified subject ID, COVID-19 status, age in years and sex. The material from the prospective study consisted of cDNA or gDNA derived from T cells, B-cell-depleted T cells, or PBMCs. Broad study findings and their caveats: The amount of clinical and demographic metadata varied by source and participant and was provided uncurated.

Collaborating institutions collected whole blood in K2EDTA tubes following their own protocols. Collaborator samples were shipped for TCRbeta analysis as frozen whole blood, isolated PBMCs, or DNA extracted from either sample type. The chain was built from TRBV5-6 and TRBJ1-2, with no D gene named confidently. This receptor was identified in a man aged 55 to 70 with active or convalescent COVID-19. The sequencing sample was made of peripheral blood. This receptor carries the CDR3 CASSFYGGSDYGYTF. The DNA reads TGTGCCAGCAGCTTTTACGGTGGCAGCGACTATGGCTACACCTTC.